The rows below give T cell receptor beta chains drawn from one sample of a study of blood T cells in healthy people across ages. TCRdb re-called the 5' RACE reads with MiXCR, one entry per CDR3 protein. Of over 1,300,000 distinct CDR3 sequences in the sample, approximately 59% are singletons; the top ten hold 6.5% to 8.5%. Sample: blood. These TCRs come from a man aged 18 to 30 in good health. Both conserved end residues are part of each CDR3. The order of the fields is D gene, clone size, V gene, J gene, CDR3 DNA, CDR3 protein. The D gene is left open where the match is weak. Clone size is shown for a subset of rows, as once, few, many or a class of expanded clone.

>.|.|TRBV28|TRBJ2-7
TGTGCCGGCAGCTTGGTGGCCGAGCAGTACTTC
CAGSLVAEQYF
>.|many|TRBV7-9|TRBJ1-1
TGTGCCAGCAGTTCAGGAACTGAAGCTTTCTTT
CASSSGTEAFF
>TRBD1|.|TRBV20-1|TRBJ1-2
TGCAGTGCTGACAGGGGGAACTATGGCTACACCTTC
CSADRGNYGYTF
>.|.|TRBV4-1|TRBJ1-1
TGCGCCAGCAGCCCCCCAAGGGGTACACGGGACACTGAAGCTTTCTTT
CASSPPRGTRDTEAFF
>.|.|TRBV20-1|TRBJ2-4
TGCAGTGCTAGGGCTCCGCTAAAAAACATTCAGTACTTC
CSARAPLKNIQYF
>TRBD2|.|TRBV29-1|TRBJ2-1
TGCAGCATCGCCTCTGCGGGGACTAGGGGCAATGAGCAGTTCTTC
CSIASAGTRGNEQFF
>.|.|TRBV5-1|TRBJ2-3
TGCGCCAGCACCGCCACCTCCGGAGGGGGTGGCACAGATACGCAGTATTTT
CASTATSGGGGTDTQYF
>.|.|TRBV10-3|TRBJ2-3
TGTGCCACCGAGACTGGGGAAGATACGCAGTATTTT
CATETGEDTQYF
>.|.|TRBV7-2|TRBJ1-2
TGTGCCAGCAGCTCCTCACAGAATGGGGGCTATGGCTACACCTTC
CASSSSQNGGYGYTF
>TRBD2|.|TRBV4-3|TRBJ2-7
TGCGCCAGCAGCCAAGACTTGACTAGCGAAGACGAGCAGTACTTC
CASSQDLTSEDEQYF
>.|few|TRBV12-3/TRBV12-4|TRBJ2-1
TGTGCCAGCAGAAGGGGAGCTATCAATGAGCAGTTCTTC
CASRRGAINEQFF
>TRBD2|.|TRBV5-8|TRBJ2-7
TGTGCCAGCAGCCACGGGACTAGCGGGAGGGACGAGCAGTACTTC
CASSHGTSGRDEQYF
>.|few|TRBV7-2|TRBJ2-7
TGTGCCAGCAGCTTAAACAGTCTCTACGAGCAGTACTTC
CASSLNSLYEQYF
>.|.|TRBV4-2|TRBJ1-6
TGTGCCAGCAGCCAAGCCCGCGCGACAGCTAATTCACCCCTCCACTTT
CASSQARATANSPLHF
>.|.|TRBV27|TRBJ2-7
TGTGCCAGCAGTTTAATGTTCGGGTCCTACGAGCAGTACTTC
CASSLMFGSYEQYF
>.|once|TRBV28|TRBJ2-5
TGTGCCAGCAGTTTGATACTAGCCGGAAGTTTGACCCAGTACTTC
CASSLILAGSLTQYF
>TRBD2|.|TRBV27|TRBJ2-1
TGTGCCAGCAGTTTGGGGATAGCGGGGAATGAGCAGTTCTTC
CASSLGIAGNEQFF
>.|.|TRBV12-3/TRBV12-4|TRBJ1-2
TGTGCCAGCAGTTTAGAGATAGGAAATAACTATGGCTACACCTTC
CASSLEIGNNYGYTF
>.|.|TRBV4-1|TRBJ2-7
TGCGCCAGCACCCGTTTGTTTACCCAGAAGTACGAGCAGTACTTC
CASTRLFTQKYEQYF
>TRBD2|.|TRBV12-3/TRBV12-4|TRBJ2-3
TGTGCCAGCAGTACGGGACTAGCGGGAGGAAGGGCAGATACGCAGTATTTT
CASSTGLAGGRADTQYF
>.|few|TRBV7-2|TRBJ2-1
TGTGCCAGCAGGTTTGGACAGAGACAGCAGTTCTTC
CASRFGQRQQFF
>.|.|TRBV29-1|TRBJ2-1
TGCAGCGTTGAGGTAGCGGATTACAATGAGCAGTTCTTC
CSVEVADYNEQFF
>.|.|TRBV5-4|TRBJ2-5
TGTGCCAGCAGCTTGCGGGAGCGGGAGACCCAGTACTTC
CASSLRERETQYF
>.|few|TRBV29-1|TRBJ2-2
TGCAGCGTTGAAGCGAGGGGGAACACCGGGGAGCTGTTTTTT
CSVEARGNTGELFF
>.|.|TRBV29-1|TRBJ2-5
TGCAGCGTCGACCTTTTTGAGCGGGCACAAGAGACCCAGTACTTC
CSVDLFERAQETQYF
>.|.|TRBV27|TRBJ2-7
TGTGCCAGCAGACAGGGATGGTTGGACGAGCAGTACTTC
CASRQGWLDEQYF
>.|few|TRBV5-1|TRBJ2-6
TGCGCCAGCAGCTCACATCTCCGGGACCCAGAATATTCCGGGGCCAACGTCCTGACTTTC
CASSSHLRDPEYSGANVLTF
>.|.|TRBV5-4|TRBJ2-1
TGTGCCAGCAGCCCGGACCCCAGCCACAACAATGAGCAGTTCTTC
CASSPDPSHNNEQFF
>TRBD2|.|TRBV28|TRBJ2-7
TGTGCCAGCAGAGGATCGGGACTAGCGGGATTCGAGCAGTACTTC
CASRGSGLAGFEQYF
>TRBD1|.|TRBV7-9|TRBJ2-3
TGTGCCAGCAGCGAACAGGGGCACACAGATACGCAGTATTTT
CASSEQGHTDTQYF
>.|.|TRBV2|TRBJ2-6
TGTGCCAGCAGTGTTAGGTCATCTGGGGCCAACGTCCTGACTTTC
CASSVRSSGANVLTF
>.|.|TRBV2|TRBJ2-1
TGTGCCACACCATGGGACCGCCTGGGGGATGAGCAGTTCTTC
CATPWDRLGDEQFF
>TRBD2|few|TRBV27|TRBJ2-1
TGTGCCAGCGCATTTAGCGGGAGGGCTGAGCAGTTCTTC
CASAFSGRAEQFF
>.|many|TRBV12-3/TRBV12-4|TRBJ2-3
TGTGCCAGCGGCGCTCAGGCAGATACGCAGTATTTT
CASGAQADTQYF
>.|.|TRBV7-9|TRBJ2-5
TGTGCCAGCAGCCTCCCTGGGTGGGGCCCTGCTAAAGAGACCCAGTACTTC
CASSLPGWGPAKETQYF
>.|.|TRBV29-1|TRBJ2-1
TGCAGCGGATCTCCCGGGGCCTACTACAATGAGCAGTTCTTC
CSGSPGAYYNEQFF
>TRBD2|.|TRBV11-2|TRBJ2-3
TGTGCCAGCAGCTTAGATTCACTAGCGAAACCGCAGGTGGATACGCAGTATTTT
CASSLDSLAKPQVDTQYF
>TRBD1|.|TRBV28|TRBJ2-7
TGTGCCAGCAGTTTTCCCGACAGGGGCTACGAGCAGTACTTC
CASSFPDRGYEQYF
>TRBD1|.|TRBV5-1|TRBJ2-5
TGCGCCAGCAGCTTTGCACAGGGGGAAGAGACCCAGTACTTC
CASSFAQGEETQYF
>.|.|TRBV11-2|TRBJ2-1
TGTGCCAGCAGCTTAGGCGGGTCTGGGCGGTACAATGAGCAGTTCTTC
CASSLGGSGRYNEQFF
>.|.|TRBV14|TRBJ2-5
TGTGCCAGCAGCCAACCGTCAGGGCGGCAGTACTTC
CASSQPSGRQYF
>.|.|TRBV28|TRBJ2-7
TGTGCCGGCAGTGACAGGAAGAATTACGAGCAGTACTTC
CAGSDRKNYEQYF
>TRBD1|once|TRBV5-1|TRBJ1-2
TGCGCCAGCAGCTGGGACGGGACAGGGTTTTATGGCTACACCTTC
CASSWDGTGFYGYTF
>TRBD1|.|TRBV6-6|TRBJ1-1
TGTGCCAGCAGGGACAGGGGATTTGAAGCTTTCTTT
CASRDRGFEAFF
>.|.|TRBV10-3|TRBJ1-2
TGTGCCATCAGTGGCTCCGGGTCGATTCCCTATGGCTACACCTTC
CAISGSGSIPYGYTF
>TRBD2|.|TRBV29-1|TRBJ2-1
TGCAGCGTTGAAGGGCCTTTTAGCGGGGCGGGCAATGAGCAGTTCTTC
CSVEGPFSGAGNEQFF
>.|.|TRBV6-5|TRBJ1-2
TGTGCCAGCAGTTTGGCAGGGACCTATGGCTACACCTTC
CASSLAGTYGYTF
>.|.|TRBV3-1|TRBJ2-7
TGTGCCAGCAGCACCCGACAGGCCTACAATGAGCAGTACTTC
CASSTRQAYNEQYF
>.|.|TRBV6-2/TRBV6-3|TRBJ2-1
TGTGCCAGCAGCCCCGGAATAATGGACCGGAGCTCCTACAATGAGCAGTTCTTC
CASSPGIMDRSSYNEQFF
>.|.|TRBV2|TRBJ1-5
TGTGCCAGCAGCCGGGAGACAGCCGGCAATCAGCCCCAGCATTTT
CASSRETAGNQPQHF
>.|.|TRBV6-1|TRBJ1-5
TGTGCCAGCAGTACCACACCCTATAGCAATCAGCCCCAGCATTTT
CASSTTPYSNQPQHF
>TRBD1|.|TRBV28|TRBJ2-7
TGTGCCAGCAGTTCAGGGGGTCCTTTTTACAATGAGCAGTACTTC
CASSSGGPFYNEQYF
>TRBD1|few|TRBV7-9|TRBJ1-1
TGTGCCAGCAGCTTTTTTGACAGGGCCACTGAAGCTTTCTTT
CASSFFDRATEAFF
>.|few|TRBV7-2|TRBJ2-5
TGTGCCAGCAGCTCTGGCAGGATGGAAGAGACCCAGTACTTC
CASSSGRMEETQYF
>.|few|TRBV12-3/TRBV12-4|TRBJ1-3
TGTGCCAGCAGTTTAGGGTGGCAGGGTGCTGGAAACACCATATATTTT
CASSLGWQGAGNTIYF
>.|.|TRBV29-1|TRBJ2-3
TGCAGCGTTCTTTCTGGTACGCAGTATTTT
CSVLSGTQYF
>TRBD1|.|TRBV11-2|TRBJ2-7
TGTGCCAGCAGCTCGGGGACAGGGAGGTTGAGTGAGCAGTACTTC
CASSSGTGRLSEQYF